A single sample is the source of the 7 T cell receptor beta chains below, sequenced in a study of cytomegalovirus exposure and HLA in healthy donors. The PCR employed 60 Vbeta primers together with 13 Jbeta primers. Here immunoSEQ multiplex PCR was the method, and the copy in TCRdb shows in-frame clones only, minus some. The top ten hold less than 2% of the sample, which has roughly 130,000 clones, roughly two thirds seen once. Sequencing was done on a sample of PBMCs. Source of these receptors: a man younger than 40 in good health and CMV-seropositive.

J is TRBJ2-1 and V is TRBV28; 9 bases map to TRBD2. The CDR3 consists of 16 residues. Trimming cost V 5 bases and J 8 bases; bases outside gene matches: 13. The germline CDR1 and CDR2 sequences are MDHEN and SYDVKM. Written as DNA, the CDR3 is TGTGCCAGCAGTGTATCCCTAGCGGGAACTTCGTATGAGCAGTTCTTC. It encodes CASSVSLAGTSYEQFF.

The chain carries TRBV7-8 and TRBJ1-2; 7 bases map to TRBD1. Germline values: CDR1 SGHVS, CDR2 FQNEAQ. V lost 2 bases to trimming and J lost 4 bases; unmatched junction nucleotides: 7. The CDR3 contains 15 residues. In nucleotides, the CDR3 is TGTGCCAGCAGCTTATTGGTGACAGGGACCTATGGCTACACCTTC. This encodes CASSLLVTGTYGYTF.

The CDR3: CASSLLRDRGYEQYF. The CDR3 DNA reads TGTGCCAGCAGCTTACTCCGGGACAGGGGCTACGAGCAGTACTTC. The rearrangement links TRBV13 to TRBJ2-7; the match to TRBD1 covers 10 bases. CDR1 and CDR2 (germline): PRHDT, FYEKMQ (reference sequence). After removal of 2 bases from V and 3 bases from J, the junction contained 4 bases not matched to a gene. This CDR3 is 15 amino acids long.

The genes are TRBV5-1 and TRBJ2-7; perhaps TRBD1 as D (5 bases). Trimming took off 0 bases at V and 5 bases at J, with 12 bases between the two ends. This CDR3 region has 14 residues. Germline CDR1 reads SGHRS; CDR2 reads YFSETQ. CDR3 nucleotide sequence: TGCGCCAGCAGCTTGGGAGCCAGGGCTGACGAGCAGTACTTC. It codes for CASSLGARADEQYF.

V usage is TRBV7-2 and J usage is TRBJ2-3; D not certain. The ends were cut back, 5 bases at V and 5 bases at J, with 8 bases in the middle. CDR1 is SGHTA, CDR2 FQGNSA, per germline. The CDR3 consists of 12 residues. The CDR3 region is CASSPLRDTQYF. The CDR3 nucleotides read TGTGCCAGCAGCCCACTCCGAGATACGCAGTATTTT.

CDR3 DNA sequence: TGTGCCAGCAGCCAACATCCGGGGGGGGAGACCCAGTACTTC. Translated: CASSQHPGGETQYF. V and J are TRBV4-2 and TRBJ2-5, with 8 bases lining up with TRBD2. CDR1 is LGHNA, CDR2 YNFKEQ, per germline. V was pared by 2 bases and J by 5 bases, with 4 bases of the junction left unmatched. This CDR3 comprises 14 residues.

The chain uses TRBV5-4 and TRBJ2-5; 8 bases map to TRBD2. The length of the CDR3 is 16 residues. V shed 2 bases, J shed 5 bases, and the junction held 11 bases outside the gene matches. Per the germline V gene, CDR1 is SGHNT and CDR2 is YYREEE (reference sequence). Here the CDR3 DNA reads TGTGCCAGCAGCTTACCGGGACTAGATTATTCCGAGACCCAGTACTTC. Translating gives CASSLPGLDYSETQYF.